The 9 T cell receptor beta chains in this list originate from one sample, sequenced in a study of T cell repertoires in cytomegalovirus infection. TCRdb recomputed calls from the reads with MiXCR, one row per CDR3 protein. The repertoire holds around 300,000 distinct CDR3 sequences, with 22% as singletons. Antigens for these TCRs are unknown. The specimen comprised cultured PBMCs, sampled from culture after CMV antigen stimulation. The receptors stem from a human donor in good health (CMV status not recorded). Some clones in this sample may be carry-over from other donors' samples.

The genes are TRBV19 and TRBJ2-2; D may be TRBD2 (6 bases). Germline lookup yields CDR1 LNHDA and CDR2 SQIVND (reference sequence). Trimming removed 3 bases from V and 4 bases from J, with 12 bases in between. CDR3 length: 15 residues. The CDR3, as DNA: TGTGCCAGTAGTATTGTAGCGGTGAGCACCGGGGAGCTGTTTTTT. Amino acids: CASSIVAVSTGELFF.

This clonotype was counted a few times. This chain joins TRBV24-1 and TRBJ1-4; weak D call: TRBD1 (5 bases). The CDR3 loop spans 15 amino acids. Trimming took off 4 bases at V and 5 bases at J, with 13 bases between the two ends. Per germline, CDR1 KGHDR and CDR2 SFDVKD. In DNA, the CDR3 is TGTGCCACCAGTGACTCCGGGACCCCCAATGAAAAACTGTTTTTT. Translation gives CATSDSGTPNEKLFF.

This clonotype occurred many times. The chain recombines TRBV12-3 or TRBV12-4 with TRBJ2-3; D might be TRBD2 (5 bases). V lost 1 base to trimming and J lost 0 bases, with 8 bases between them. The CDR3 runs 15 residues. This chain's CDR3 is CASSLVRGSTDTQYF. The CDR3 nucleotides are TGTGCCAGCAGTTTAGTCCGCGGGAGCACAGATACGCAGTATTTT.

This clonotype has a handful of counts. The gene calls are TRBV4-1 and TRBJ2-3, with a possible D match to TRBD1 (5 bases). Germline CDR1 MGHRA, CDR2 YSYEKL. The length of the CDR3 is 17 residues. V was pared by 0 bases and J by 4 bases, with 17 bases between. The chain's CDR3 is CASSQEMGQARADTQYF. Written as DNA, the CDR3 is TGCGCCAGCAGCCAAGAAATGGGGCAAGCCCGGGCAGATACGCAGTATTTT.

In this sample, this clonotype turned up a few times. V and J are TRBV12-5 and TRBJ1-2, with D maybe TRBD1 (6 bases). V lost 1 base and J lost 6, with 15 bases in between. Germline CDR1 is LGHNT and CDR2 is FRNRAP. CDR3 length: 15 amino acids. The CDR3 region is CASGLGQESRDGYTF. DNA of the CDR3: TGTGCTAGTGGTTTGGGACAGGAGAGTCGTGATGGCTACACCTTC.

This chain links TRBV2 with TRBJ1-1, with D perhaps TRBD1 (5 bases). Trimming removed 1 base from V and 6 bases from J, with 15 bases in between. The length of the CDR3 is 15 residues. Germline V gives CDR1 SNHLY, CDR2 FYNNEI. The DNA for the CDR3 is TGTGCCAGCAGTGAAGGCAGGGAAAAGAATCCTGAAGCTTTCTTT. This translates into CASSEGREKNPEAFF.

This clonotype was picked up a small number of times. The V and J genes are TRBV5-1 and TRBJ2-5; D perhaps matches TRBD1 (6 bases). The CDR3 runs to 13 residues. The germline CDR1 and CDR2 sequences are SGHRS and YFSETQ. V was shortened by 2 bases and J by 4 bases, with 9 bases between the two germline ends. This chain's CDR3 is CASSFRDIETQYF. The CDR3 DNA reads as TGCGCCAGCAGCTTCCGGGACATAGAGACCCAGTACTTC.

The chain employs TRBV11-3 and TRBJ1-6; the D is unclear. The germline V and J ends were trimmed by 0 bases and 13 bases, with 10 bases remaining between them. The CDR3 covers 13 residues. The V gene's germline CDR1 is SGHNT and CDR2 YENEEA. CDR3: CASSLDNRRPLHF. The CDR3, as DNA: TGTGCCAGCAGCTTAGACAATCGGAGGCCCCTCCACTTT. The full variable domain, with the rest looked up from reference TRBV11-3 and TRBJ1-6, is EAGVVQSPRYKIIEKKQPVAFWCNPISGHNTLYWYLQNLGQGPELLIRYENEEAVDDSQLPKDRFSAERLKGVDSTLKIQPAELGDSAVYLCASSLDNRRPLHFGNGTRLTVT.

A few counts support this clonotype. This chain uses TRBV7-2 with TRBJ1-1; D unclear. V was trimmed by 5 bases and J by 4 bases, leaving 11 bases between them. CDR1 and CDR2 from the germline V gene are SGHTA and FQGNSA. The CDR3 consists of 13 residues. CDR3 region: CASSLGKSTEAFF. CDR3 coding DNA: TGTGCCAGCAGCCTCGGGAAGTCCACTGAAGCTTTCTTT.